A selection of T cell receptor beta chains follows, all from one sample in a study of response to subunit inactivated influenza vaccine. TCRdb re-derived calls from the RT-PCR reads in MiXCR, one entry per CDR3 protein. The data hold around 790,000 distinct CDR3 sequences, with approximately 22% observed a single time. This specimen was PBMCs from blood, taken 5 days after vaccination. These TCRs come from a man aged 50 to 60 who received an inactivated influenza vaccine. CDR3s include the opening cysteine and the closing phenylalanine or tryptophan.

V gene: TRBV7-9
CDR3 protein: CASSLDTQSGPQHF

V gene: TRBV5-1
CDR3 protein: CASSLVMNEQFF

V gene: TRBV15
CDR3 protein: CATREIKGETQYF

V gene: TRBV20-1
CDR3 protein: CSARDPGGAYSNQPQHF

V gene: TRBV5-6
CDR3 protein: CASSQVDSLESTDTQYF

V gene: TRBV10-2
CDR3 protein: CASSESGQLYNEQFF

V gene: TRBV29-1
CDR3 protein: CSVDPRQGSYNEQFF

V gene: TRBV4-3
CDR3 protein: CASSQDFGTSSSYEQYF

V gene: TRBV12-3/TRBV12-4
CDR3 protein: CASSTSLTGGNTIYF

V gene: TRBV20-1
CDR3 protein: CSARSRTGVDYGYTF

V gene: TRBV10-2
CDR3 protein: CASTDGSYQPQHF

V gene: TRBV30
CDR3 protein: CAWSGVSFEAFF

V gene: TRBV20-1
CDR3 protein: CSARVQPLGEQYF

V gene: TRBV25-1
CDR3 protein: CASSRIAETQYF

V gene: TRBV4-2
CDR3 protein: CASSRQTTSGSMSEQYF

V gene: TRBV4-1
CDR3 protein: CASSRFWISYEQYF

V gene: TRBV10-3
CDR3 protein: CAISLGLANTGELFF

V gene: TRBV7-9
CDR3 protein: CASSLDGTGYRYGYTF

V gene: TRBV5-1
CDR3 protein: CASSLESGAWETQYF

V gene: TRBV11-1
CDR3 protein: CASSLVSWTSGNHTGELFF

V gene: TRBV25-1
CDR3 protein: CASSESGTGNTIYF

V gene: TRBV2
CDR3 protein: CASSEERGVTSREQYF

V gene: TRBV30
CDR3 protein: CAWSVKWSVQETQYF

V gene: TRBV3-1
CDR3 protein: CASSQGSSWAFSDTQYF

V gene: TRBV28
CDR3 protein: CASVRGGTDYEQYF

V gene: TRBV4-2
CDR3 protein: CASSQVGPPGELFF

V gene: TRBV5-1
CDR3 protein: CASRYGQGRNYEQYF

V gene: TRBV20-1
CDR3 protein: CSARVTVGVSYEQYF

V gene: TRBV30
CDR3 protein: CAWSVMSDTQYF

V gene: TRBV7-3
CDR3 protein: CASSREVQETQYF

V gene: TRBV7-2
CDR3 protein: CASSLKLGGNTEAFF